The 18 T cell receptor beta chains below all came from one sample that was sequenced in a study of identical twins. One entry per CDR3 protein, called by TCRdb with MiXCR from the 5' RACE reads. The profile shows some 590,000 distinct CDR3 sequences, nearly 10% of them singletons. The same specimen was also included in a second study, on yellow fever vaccine responses in identical twins.

Sequenced material: PBMCs. The receptors come from a woman aged 18 to 35 in good health.

The chain employs TRBV4-1 and TRBJ2-7, with 9 bases matching TRBD1. The CDR3 spans 16 residues. Per germline, CDR1 MGHRA and CDR2 YSYEKL. J gave up 3 bases and V 3 bases, and 9 bases lay outside the gene matches. The CDR3 DNA sequence: TGCGCCAGCAGCCAGGACACCGGGACAGGGTTCTACGAGCAGTACTTC. Translated: CASSQDTGTGFYEQYF.

This clonotype was seen repeatedly, ten times or more. This chain joins TRBV7-2 and TRBJ2-7, with no clear D. Germline V gene data show CDR1 as SGHTA and CDR2 as FQGNSA. Deletions cut 0 bases from V and 7 bases from J, with 10 bases between. The CDR3 is made up of 13 amino acids. CDR3 bases: TGTGCCAGCAGCTTAGCGGCGTCCTGGGAGCAGTACTTC. Encoded protein: CASSLAASWEQYF.

V is TRBV12-3 or TRBV12-4 and J is TRBJ2-1; D is undetermined. V dropped 4 bases and J dropped 6 bases, with 7 bases sitting between them. The CDR3 has 12 residues. This CDR3 is CASSSGSNEQFF. The DNA of the CDR3 is TGTGCCAGCAGTTCCGGAAGCAATGAGCAGTTCTTC.

The chain carries TRBV5-1 and TRBJ2-2, with 9 bases aligning to TRBD2. Per the germline V gene, CDR1 is SGHRS and CDR2 is YFSETQ. The CDR3 length is 14 residues. J was trimmed by 6 bases and V by 6 bases; bases with no gene match: 6. The CDR3 loop reads CASMAGGASGELFF. CDR3 sequence (DNA): TGCGCCAGCATGGCGGGGGGGGCCTCCGGGGAGCTGTTTTTT.

This clonotype was observed at least ten times. The chain couples TRBV5-1 to TRBJ2-1; D is possibly TRBD2 (7 bases). Germline V CDR1 and CDR2: SGHRS, YFSETQ. V was trimmed by 1 base and J by 7 bases, leaving 18 bases between them. The length of the CDR3 is 16 residues. CDR3 DNA: TGCGCCAGCAGCTTGCGTGCGGGAGTAAGGGGGAATGAGCAGTTCTTC. It yields the protein CASSLRAGVRGNEQFF.

This clonotype was counted many times. The gene calls are TRBV11-2 and TRBJ2-1; D is perhaps TRBD2 (5 bases). This CDR3 region has 16 residues. Germline-derived CDR1 and CDR2 are SGHAT and FQNNGV. Trimming took 8 bases from V and 2 from J, leaving 19 bases between them. The CDR3 nucleotides read TGTGCCAGCCGGAAGGAGCTGGGAGCTACCTACAATGAGCAGTTCTTC. This codes for CASRKELGATYNEQFF.

The table lists this clonotype with a few counts. CDR3 nucleotides: TGCAGCGCTGGTCGGGGTTTTGAGCAGTTCTTC. It encodes CSAGRGFEQFF. This chain links TRBV29-1 with TRBJ2-1, with D maybe TRBD2 (5 bases). Deletions cut 7 bases from V and 9 bases from J, with 13 bases between. CDR3 length: 11 residues. Germline CDR1 SQVTM, CDR2 ANQGSEA.

The chain links TRBV28 to TRBJ1-2; D might be TRBD1 (5 bases). V was trimmed by 3 bases and J by 2 bases, leaving 7 bases between them. The length of the CDR3 is 13 residues. Looked up from germline, CDR1 is MDHEN and CDR2 is SYDVKM. CDR3: CASSFRQNYGYTF. CDR3 nucleotide sequence: TGTGCCAGCAGTTTTAGACAGAACTATGGCTACACCTTC.

This clonotype came up a few times. This chain links TRBV5-1 with TRBJ2-1; D is unresolved. This CDR3 is built from 13 residues. With 0 bases removed from V and 5 bases from J, the gap between germline ends came to 6 bases. Germline V gene sequence: CDR1 SGHRS, CDR2 YFSETQ. The CDR3 loop reads CASSLALNNEQFF. As DNA, the CDR3 is TGCGCCAGCAGCTTGGCACTAAACAATGAGCAGTTCTTC.

This clonotype has only a few counts. The chain has TRBV24-1 and TRBJ2-1; 7 bases map to TRBD2. Trimming removed 3 bases from V and 3 bases from J; junction bases left unmatched: 13. CDR1 is KGHDR, CDR2 SFDVKD, per germline. The CDR3 totals 18 residues. CDR3 coding DNA: TGTGCCACCAGTGATGCCTCCGGGAGCGGGGCTTTCTACAATGAGCAGTTCTTC. As protein: CATSDASGSGAFYNEQFF.

J is TRBJ1-1 and V is TRBV28; D is perhaps TRBD1 (5 bases). The germline V gene has CDR1 MDHEN and CDR2 SYDVKM. The CDR3 length is 15 residues. Trimming removed 3 bases at V and 7 bases at J, with 18 bases between. The CDR3 sequence: CASSFGGSGRIEAFF. DNA of the CDR3: TGTGCCAGCAGTTTTGGGGGGTCAGGGAGGATTGAAGCTTTCTTT.

This clonotype was detected only a few times. The genes are TRBV12-3 or TRBV12-4 and TRBJ2-2; 7 positions match TRBD1. Trimming cost V 7 bases and J 2 bases; bases outside gene matches: 7. CDR3 length: 15 residues. For the CDR3, the DNA is TGTGCCAGCATAACCGGGACAGACAACACCGGGGAGCTGTTTTTT. It is translated as CASITGTDNTGELFF.

This clonotype has a count of ten or more. The chain has TRBV5-1 and TRBJ2-7; D remains ambiguous. Germline loops: CDR1 SGHRS, CDR2 YFSETQ. The CDR3 sequence is 14 residues long. With 0 bases removed from V and 2 bases from J, the gap between germline ends came to 9 bases. Written as DNA, the CDR3 is TGCGCCAGCAGCTTGGAGAGCCAGACCTACGAGCAGTACTTC. Translating gives CASSLESQTYEQYF.

This clonotype was observed a handful of times. The V and J genes are TRBV7-2 and TRBJ1-2; D uncertain. This CDR3 spans 14 amino acids. Trimming took off 1 base at V and 11 bases at J, with 17 bases between the two ends. Germline-derived CDR1 and CDR2 are SGHTA and FQGNSA. The DNA for the CDR3 is TGTGCCAGCAGCTTAGTGGTGAACGGCGAGCGATACACCTTC. Translating it yields CASSLVVNGERYTF.

In its sample, this clonotype was seen a few times. V is TRBV4-3 and J is TRBJ1-3, with TRBD1 identical over 10 bases. CDR3 length equals 16 residues. Trimming took 3 bases from V and 4 from J; bases not matched to a gene: 6. Germline V gene sequence: CDR1 LGHNA, CDR2 YSLEER. CDR3 loop: CASSHAGTGAGNTIYF. In nucleotides, the CDR3 is TGCGCCAGCAGCCATGCCGGGACAGGGGCAGGAAACACCATATATTTT.

This clonotype was recorded many times. The rearrangement uses TRBV6-6 and TRBJ1-4; tentatively, D is TRBD1 (6 bases). The V end lost 4 bases, the J end lost 6 bases, and 9 bases lay between the germline ends. The CDR3 loop spans 13 amino acids. Per the germline V gene, CDR1 is MNHNY and CDR2 is SVGAGI (reference sequence). CDR3 sequence: CASSFDRHEKLFF. Here the CDR3 DNA reads TGTGCCAGCAGTTTCGACAGGCATGAAAAACTGTTTTTT.

CDR3 protein: CASSQDINYGYTF. Written as DNA, the CDR3 is TGTGCCAGCAGCCAGGACATTAACTATGGCTACACCTTC. The rearrangement links TRBV3-1 to TRBJ1-2, with TRBD1 as a possible D gene (5 bases). Trimming shortened V by 3 bases and J by 1 base, and 6 bases separated the two germline ends. This CDR3 has 13 amino acids. Germline V gene sequence: CDR1 LGHDT, CDR2 YNNKEL (reference sequence).

This clonotype has just a few counts. The chain is built from TRBV27 and TRBJ2-7; 10 positions match TRBD2. Trimming took 0 bases from V and 2 from J; bases not matched to a gene: 7. Germline CDR1 and CDR2: MNHEY and SMNVEV (reference sequence). The CDR3 has 17 residues. In DNA, the CDR3 is TGTGCCAGCAGTTTATCGCCTAGCGGGAGACCTCCCTACGAGCAGTACTTC. It encodes CASSLSPSGRPPYEQYF.